These 32 T cell receptor beta chains were sequenced from one sample in a study of glioma-infiltrating T cells. Using RNA template, CDR3s of TCR alpha and beta were amplified with iRepertoire arm-PCR. TCRdb used MiXCR to reprocess the multiplex PCR reads, holding one entry per CDR3 protein. The sample has roughly 42,000 distinct CDR3 sequences; about 20% are singletons. The sample comprised glioma tissue, nonneoplastic brain tissue, or PBMCs (not recorded which). The receptors were sampled from a human donor with low-grade glioma or glioblastoma, undergoing nonglioma brain surgery, or in good health (not recorded which).

This clonotype was observed many times. This chain joins TRBV12-3 or TRBV12-4 and TRBJ1-5; D possibly corresponds to TRBD1 (6 bases). Trimming stripped 0 bases from V and 9 bases from J, with 15 bases between. The CDR3 sequence is 15 residues long. The CDR3 DNA is TGTGCCAGCAGTTTAGCGCAGGGGAGAGCTTCGCCCCAGCATTTT. It encodes CASSLAQGRASPQHF.

Of note for this clonotype: A read error may explain this, as a much larger clone is one base away. The CDR3 sequence is CASSSRPGSYNEQFF. The CDR3 region has the DNA TGTGCCAGCAGCTCACGACCTGGCTCCTACAATGAGCAGTTCTTC. The chain joins TRBV7-2 to TRBJ2-1, with D hard to call. Trimming removed 4 bases from V and 0 bases from J, with 10 bases in between. CDR3 length equals 15 residues. In germline, CDR1 is SGHTA, CDR2 FQGNSA.

For this clonotype: The junction and the germline gene differ at one end; a read error may be behind it. This chain links TRBV20-1 with TRBJ2-3, with D perhaps being TRBD1 or TRBD2 (5 bases each). The CDR3 is made up of 15 amino acids. The germline CDR1 and CDR2 sequences are DFQATT and SNEGSKA (reference sequence). Here the CDR3 reads CSAHLRDRGTDKQYF. CDR3 sequence (DNA): TGCAGTGCCCACCTCCGGGATAGGGGTACGGATAAGCAGTATTTT.

Ten or more counts support this clonotype. This chain connects TRBV6-1 to TRBJ2-3; no clear D. CDR1 is MNHNS, CDR2 SASEGT, per germline. This CDR3 contains 12 residues. With 3 bases removed from V and 4 bases from J, the gap between germline ends came to 5 bases. CDR3 nucleotide sequence: TGTGCCAGCAGTGACCGGGCAGATACGCAGTATTTT. Translation: CASSDRADTQYF.

In this sample, this clonotype turned up a few times. This chain links TRBV5-1 with TRBJ1-1, with D perhaps TRBD1 (6 bases). Between the trimmed V and J ends, which lost 3 bases and 7 bases, there was a span of 19 bases. CDR1 is SGHRS and CDR2 is YFSETQ in the germline V gene. CDR3 length: 15 residues. In DNA, the CDR3 is TGCGCCAGCAGCTCGGGGGGGGGCGACAGACTTGAAGCTTTCTTT. Translation: CASSSGGGDRLEAFF.

V is TRBV4-1 and J is TRBJ2-3; maybe TRBD2 (5 bases). V was pared by 3 bases and J by 0 bases, with 7 bases between. The germline V gene encodes CDR1 MGHRA and CDR2 YSYEKL. This CDR3 comprises 14 residues. CDR3 sequence: CASSHAGSTDTQYF. The CDR3 DNA reads as TGCGCCAGCAGCCACGCGGGCAGCACAGATACGCAGTATTTT.

Remarks on this clonotype: The DNA is left out, because the CDR3 cannot be placed on it with certainty; the CDR3 is given as TCRdb lists it. The V gene is TRBV7-9, the J gene TRBJ2-1; the tabulated D call, TRBD2, remains unverified against the DNA. From its first to its last residue, the CDR3 has 15 amino acids. Looked up from germline, CDR1 is SEHNR and CDR2 is FQNEAQ (reference sequence). CDR3 sequence: CASGFASGSVGEQLF.

Concerning this clonotype: This may arise from a read error, as a much more abundant clone is one base away. V is TRBV4-1 and J is TRBJ2-1; 10 nucleotides match TRBD1. Per the germline V gene, CDR1 is MGHRA and CDR2 is YSYEKL. This CDR3 has 15 amino acids. CDR3 in amino acids: CASSAGTGVDNKQFF. In DNA, the CDR3 is TGCGCCAGCAGCGCCGGGACAGGGGTGGACAATAAGCAGTTCTTC.

This clonotype has ten or more counts. This sequence joins TRBV20-1 and TRBJ2-7; the D gene is possibly TRBD2 (6 bases). The length of the CDR3 is 15 residues. Germline V lookup: CDR1 DFQATT, CDR2 SNEGSKA (reference sequence). With 3 bases removed from V and 2 bases from J, the gap between germline ends came to 17 bases. In nucleotides, the CDR3 is TGCAGTGCTAGTGGTGTAGGAGGGTTTGCCTACGAGCAGTACTTC. This gives the protein CSASGVGGFAYEQYF.

On this clonotype itself: A single base separates this from a much larger clone, so it may be a read error. The chain joins TRBV7-2 to TRBJ2-7, with 9 bases lining up with TRBD2. CDR3 length equals 15 residues. The germline V gene has CDR1 SGHTA and CDR2 FQGNSA. CDR3 in amino acids: CASSLGLAAAYGQCF. The CDR3 DNA follows: TGTGCCAGCAGCTTAGGACTAGCGGCCGCCTACGGGCAGTGCTTC.

Judged by abundance, this clonotype is medium-sized. The rearrangement links TRBV20-1 to TRBJ2-3; TRBD2 is a possible D gene (5 bases). Germline CDR1 reads DFQATT; CDR2 reads SNEGSKA (reference sequence). V shed 5 bases and J shed 1 base, with 7 bases lying between them. CDR3 length: 12 amino acids. CDR3 loop: CSAEGGTDTQYF. CDR3 in DNA: TGCAGTGCTGAGGGAGGCACAGATACGCAGTATTTT.

This clonotype was picked up many times. CDR3 protein: CASSMQEGGKETQYF. The DNA of the CDR3 is TGTGCCAGCAGCATGCAGGAGGGAGGGAAAGAGACCCAGTACTTC. The V and J genes are TRBV7-9 and TRBJ2-5, with 7 nucleotides matching TRBD2. Germline CDR1 SEHNR, CDR2 FQNEAQ (reference sequence). V trimming: 5 bases; J trimming: 3 bases; junction bases outside the gene matches: 9. The CDR3 has 15 residues.

The table lists this clonotype with a few counts. The chain has TRBV4-1 and TRBJ1-3; D gene uncertain. The V end lost 4 bases, the J end lost 0 bases, and 13 bases lay between the germline ends. The CDR3 is made up of 16 amino acids. Per the germline V gene, CDR1 is MGHRA and CDR2 is YSYEKL. The CDR3 nucleotides read TGCGCCAGCAGCCTCGATCCGGGCATCTCTGGAAACACCATATATTTT. This translates into CASSLDPGISGNTIYF.

On this clonotype itself: Given a much more abundant clone one base away, this may be a read error. The V gene is TRBV6-5, the J gene TRBJ2-5; D is perhaps TRBD1 or TRBD2 (5 bases each). The V end lost 2 bases, the J end lost 4 bases, and 20 bases lay between the germline ends. This CDR3 region has 17 residues. Germline CDR1 reads MNHEY; CDR2 reads SVGAGI. The CDR3 DNA is TGTGCCAGCAGTTACCTGGATCGGGGCAGGGTTGTAGAGACCCAGTACTTC. Translation gives CASSYLDRGRVVETQYF.

V gene TRBV10-2 combines with J gene TRBJ2-2; either TRBD1 or TRBD2 may supply D (6 bases each). The CDR3 has 16 amino acids. Trimming stripped 6 bases from V and 5 bases from J, with 19 bases between. Germline V gives CDR1 WSHSY, CDR2 SAAADI. The CDR3 here is CASRKSKQGGTGELFF. CDR3 DNA: TGCGCCAGCAGGAAGTCGAAACAGGGAGGAACCGGGGAGCTGTTTTTT.

This clonotype was seen ten or more times. The chain links TRBV10-2 to TRBJ2-7; TRBD2 matches 9 bases. The CDR3 is 16 amino acids. With 2 bases clipped from V and 1 base from J, the junction kept 6 bases outside the gene matches. The germline V gene encodes CDR1 WSHSY and CDR2 SAAADI. The CDR3 bases are TGCGCCAGCAGTGAGAGTTCTAGCGGGGCGTCCTACGAGCAGTACTTC. Translated, it gives CASSESSSGASYEQYF.

This clonotype appeared many times. The chain employs TRBV4-1 and TRBJ1-5; D gene unclear. Germline CDR1 and CDR2: MGHRA and YSYEKL. The V end lost 6 bases, the J end lost 7 bases, and 16 bases lay between the germline ends. The CDR3 length is 14 residues. Here the CDR3 reads CASSKTLLGQPQHF. CDR3 bases: TGCGCCAGCAGTAAGACCCTTTTGGGGCAGCCCCAGCATTTT.

This clonotype was detected many times. The chain has TRBV19 and TRBJ1-3; D uncertain. CDR1 and CDR2 from the germline V gene are LNHDA and SQIVND (reference sequence). Trimming took 7 bases from V and 4 from J, leaving 14 bases between them. The CDR3 sequence is 14 residues long. CDR3 region: CASMSGSSGNTIYF. The CDR3 DNA reads TGTGCCAGTATGTCGGGGAGCTCCGGAAACACCATATATTTT.

This clonotype was seen many times. The chain employs TRBV28 and TRBJ1-2, with D uncertain. CDR3 length equals 13 residues. Trimming removed 6 bases from V and 6 bases from J, with 14 bases in between. Germline V gene sequence: CDR1 MDHEN, CDR2 SYDVKM. CDR3 sequence: CASSGVPTDGYTF. As DNA, the CDR3 is TGTGCCAGCAGCGGAGTCCCGACGGATGGCTACACCTTC.

This clonotype has only a few counts. The rearrangement links TRBV19 to TRBJ1-2, with a tentative D call TRBD1 (6 bases). With 5 bases removed from V and 0 bases from J, the gap between germline ends came to 16 bases. Germline V CDR1 and CDR2: LNHDA, SQIVND (reference sequence). The CDR3 consists of 16 residues. CDR3 amino acids: CASSVNPTGANYGYTF. The DNA of the CDR3 is TGTGCCAGTAGTGTCAACCCGACAGGAGCTAACTATGGCTACACCTTC.

On this clonotype: A much larger clone lies one base from this, so it may be a read error. V usage is TRBV7-2 and J usage is TRBJ1-5; unclear D gene. CDR1 is SGHTA and CDR2 is FQGNSA in the germline V gene. The CDR3 has 15 amino acids. This chain's CDR3 is CASSTQFKNNQPKHF. The CDR3 coding sequence is TGTGCCAGCAGCACCCAATTTAAAAACAATCAGCCCAAGCATTTT.

There are many counts of this clonotype. The chain has TRBV15 and TRBJ1-3; D is unclear. The V gene's germline CDR1 is LNHNV and CDR2 YYDKDF (reference sequence). Trimming stripped 0 bases from V and 0 bases from J, with 9 bases between. The CDR3 length is 16 residues. CDR3 nucleotides: TGTGCCACCAGCAGAGATCGGAGGGTCTCTGGAAACACCATATATTTT. This translates into CATSRDRRVSGNTIYF. The full variable domain, rest sourced from reference TRBV15 and TRBJ1-3, is DAMVIQNPRYQVTQFGKPVTLSCSQTLNHNVMYWYQQKSSQAPKLLFHYYDKDFNNEADTPDNFQSRRPNTSFCFLDIRSPGLGDTAMYLCATSRDRRVSGNTIYFGEGSWLTVV.

Note on this clonotype: It may be a read error: a sequence one base away is much more abundant. The chain is built from TRBV4-2 and TRBJ2-7; D unresolved. Germline loops: CDR1 LGHNA, CDR2 YNFKEQ. The germline V and J ends were trimmed by 0 bases and 4 bases, with 7 bases remaining between them. This CDR3 region has 13 residues. Written as DNA, the CDR3 is TGTGCCAGCAGCCAAGATGAGGTGTACGAGCAGTACTTC. Translation: CASSQDEVYEQYF.

There are many counts of this clonotype. The chain carries TRBV2 and TRBJ2-1, with D maybe TRBD2 (6 bases). CDR3 length: 13 residues. V gave up 6 bases and J gave up 7 bases, with 13 bases separating them. Germline lookup yields CDR1 SNHLY and CDR2 FYNNEI. The chain's CDR3 is CASRRGLSNEQFF. The CDR3, as DNA: TGTGCCAGCAGGAGGGGACTCTCAAATGAGCAGTTCTTC.

In the case of this clonotype: Sequence at one end of the junction differs from germline and may be a read error. This rearrangement joins TRBV12-3 or TRBV12-4 to TRBJ1-1; D unclear. The CDR3 runs 17 residues. The CDR3 here is CPSSLSSMGNMNTEAFF. CDR3 DNA: TGTCCCAGCAGCCTGAGCTCCATGGGGAACATGAACACTGAAGCTTTCTTT.

This clonotype came up a few times. This chain uses TRBV10-3 with TRBJ2-1; 9 nucleotides align to TRBD2. From germline, CDR1 is ENHRY and CDR2 SYGVKD. V dropped 2 bases and J dropped 5; count of bases not matched to a gene: 1. This CDR3 is 14 amino acids long. CDR3 sequence: CAISEIAGDNEQFF. The CDR3 DNA follows: TGTGCCATCAGTGAGATAGCGGGGGACAATGAGCAGTTCTTC.

Ten or more counts support this clonotype. V and J are TRBV11-2 and TRBJ2-5; D ambiguous. Trimming stripped 2 bases from V and 4 bases from J, with 11 bases between. The CDR3 totals 14 residues. Germline loops: CDR1 SGHAT, CDR2 FQNNGV. CDR3 residues: CASSLLRTTETQYF. Written as DNA, the CDR3 is TGTGCCAGCAGCTTACTCAGGACCACAGAGACCCAGTACTTC.

This clonotype was observed at least ten times. The V and J genes are TRBV3-1 and TRBJ1-1, with 7 bases fitting TRBD1. Germline CDR1 reads LGHDT; CDR2 reads YNNKEL (reference sequence). This CDR3 is built from 15 residues. The V and J ends lost 0 bases and 6 bases, in that order; junction bases with no gene match: 7. This CDR3 is CASSQDFPGQAEAFF. The CDR3 nucleotides read TGTGCCAGCAGCCAAGATTTTCCCGGACAGGCTGAAGCTTTCTTT.

The table lists this clonotype with many counts. The chain links TRBV5-5 to TRBJ2-5; no clear D gene. From germline, CDR1 is SGHKS and CDR2 YYEKEE (reference sequence). Trimming pared 0 bases from V and 14 bases from J, leaving 17 bases between. The CDR3 runs to 13 residues. CDR3 residues: CASSLGKAQSDYF. The CDR3 DNA follows: TGTGCCAGCAGCTTGGGAAAGGCCCAGTCCGATTACTTC.

The sample holds many counts of this clonotype. CDR3 DNA: TGTGCCAGCAGCTTAGGACAGGGTCGTAGGCCCCAGCATTTT. As protein: CASSLGQGRRPQHF. The chain employs TRBV13 and TRBJ1-5; the D gene is possibly TRBD1 (6 bases). Germline V lookup: CDR1 PRHDT, CDR2 FYEKMQ (reference sequence). The ends were cut back, 0 bases at V and 9 bases at J, with 12 bases in the middle. The CDR3 sequence is 14 residues long.

This clonotype was counted at least ten times. The rearrangement links TRBV20-1 to TRBJ2-7, with D unclear. Germline CDR1 reads DFQATT; CDR2 reads SNEGSKA (reference sequence). This CDR3 is built from 11 residues. V lost 0 bases and J 4 bases, leaving 4 bases between the germline ends. CDR3 nucleotides: TGCAGTGCTAGAGACTCTTACGAGCAGTACGTC. This translates into CSARDSYEQYV.

There are many counts of this clonotype. The rearrangement joins TRBV14 to TRBJ2-7, with no clear D. Germline-derived CDR1 and CDR2 are SGHDN and FVKESK. The CDR3 spans 13 residues. V was cut by 0 bases and J by 5 bases, with 8 bases left in between. The CDR3 reads CASSQDRGDEQYF. The DNA for the CDR3 is TGTGCCAGCAGCCAAGATAGAGGCGACGAGCAGTACTTC.